The rows below give T cell receptor beta chains drawn from one sample of a study of PD-L1 blockade in urothelial cancer. Assay: immunoSEQ multiplex PCR; the TCRdb copy retains only in-frame clones and omits some. The data contain more than 75,000 clones, over 90% of them singletons. Source: PBMCs, taken around atezolizumab (anti-PD-L1) treatment. These TCRs come from a man aged 60-69 years with urothelial cancer. Both conserved end residues are part of each CDR3. Fields, in order: D gene, clone size, V gene, J gene, CDR3 DNA, CDR3 protein. A D gene is named only where the DNA matches it firmly. A clone size is listed for some rows: how often the clone was seen (once, few, many), or a class if it is expanded.

NA	once	TRBV9	TRBJ2-1	TGTGCCAGCAGCGCCCAAACAGGGATCTCCTACAATGAGCAGTTCTTC	CASSAQTGISYNEQFF
TRBD2	NA	TRBV25-1	TRBJ2-1	TGTGCCAGCAGTGATCAATCGTTAGCGGGAAGGTCCTACAATGAGCAGTTCTTC	CASSDQSLAGRSYNEQFF
NA	NA	TRBV7-3	TRBJ2-2	TGTGCCAGCAGCTTACGGACCGGGGAGCTGTTTTTT	CASSLRTGELFF
NA	NA	TRBV4-3	TRBJ1-1	TGCGCCAGCAGCCAAGGGGGGGGTAAGAACACTGAAGCTTTCTTT	CASSQGGGKNTEAFF
TRBD2	NA	TRBV2	TRBJ2-1	TGTGCCAGCAGTGAAACTAGCGGGAGGGGAGTAGAGCAGTTCTTC	CASSETSGRGVEQFF
NA	NA	TRBV5-1	TRBJ1-1	TGCGCCAGCAGCTATACGGGACAATTGAACACTGAAGCTTTCTTT	CASSYTGQLNTEAFF
TRBD2	NA	TRBV2	TRBJ2-5	TGTGCCAGCAGTGAGCAAAGGTGGGGGGGCCAAGAGACCCAGTACTTC	CASSEQRWGGQETQYF
TRBD2	NA	TRBV7-9	TRBJ2-3	TGTGCCACCCAGACTAGCGGGTCAGATACGCAGTATTTT	CATQTSGSDTQYF
NA	NA	TRBV7-2	TRBJ1-4	TGTGCCAGCAGCTTAACGACAGGAAACAATGAAAAACTGTTTTTT	CASSLTTGNNEKLFF
TRBD2	NA	TRBV2	TRBJ2-1	TGTGCCAGCAGCCGGGCTAGCGGGGGCGGCGATGAGCAGTTCTTC	CASSRASGGGDEQFF
NA	once	TRBV7-2	TRBJ2-1	TGTGCCAGCAGCTTAGACAGGGCCGGTGAGCAGTTCTTC	CASSLDRAGEQFF
TRBD1	few	TRBV27	TRBJ2-1	TGTGCCAGCAGTTTAGGGTGGACAGGGGGTAACAATGAGCAGTTCTTC	CASSLGWTGGNNEQFF
NA	NA	TRBV7-2	TRBJ2-2	TGTGCCAGCAGCCGAGAACAGATGGCGAACACCGGGGAGCTGTTTTTT	CASSREQMANTGELFF
NA	NA	TRBV7-9	TRBJ2-1	TGTGCCAGCAGCCGTGACATGAGCTCCTACAATGAGCAGTTCTTC	CASSRDMSSYNEQFF
NA	NA	TRBV4-3	TRBJ1-2	TGCGCCAGCAGCGCCACCTCCGGCGGGGACTATGGCTACACCTTC	CASSATSGGDYGYTF
TRBD1	NA	TRBV2	TRBJ2-7	TGTGCCAGCACCCGGGACAGGGAAGCCTACGAGCAGTACTTC	CASTRDREAYEQYF